Presented here are 18 T cell receptor beta chains from one specimen sequenced in a study of graft-versus-host responses after intestinal transplantation (dated by TCRdb to 2020 to 2022). The method behind the library was the immunoSEQ multiplex PCR assay. Imported from immuneACCESS, the table was reduced by TCRdb to in-frame sequences with V and J called. These copies leave out some clones; in studies compared against another copy, an unresolved V gene accounts for under half, and the cause of the remainder is not known. This sample gives 40,000 or so clones in total; 80% to 95% of them show up just once. Roughly 4% of the sample goes to the ten largest clones. The sample in question was PBMCs, obtained almost 750 days after intestinal transplantation. The source of these receptors is a human patient who received an intestinal transplant, so some T cells may come from the graft donor.

This clone was found once. This sequence joins TRBV5-1 and TRBJ2-1; D possibly corresponds to TRBD1 (5 bases). Trimming removed 4 bases at V and 8 bases at J, with 13 bases between. This CDR3 spans 13 amino acids. CDR1 and CDR2 from the germline V gene are SGHRS and YFSETQ. Here the CDR3 DNA reads TGCGCCAGCAGCCTCATGTGGGGCGATGAGCAGTTCTTC. Encoded protein: CASSLMWGDEQFF.

This clone was counted once. The chain uses TRBV9 and TRBJ2-2; D possibly corresponds to TRBD1 (6 bases). CDR3 size: 16 residues. In germline, CDR1 is SGDLS, CDR2 YYNGEE. The V and J ends lost 1 base and 10 bases respectively, with 20 bases between them. CDR3 sequence (DNA): TGTGCCAGCAGCGTACGATTCACAGGGATACCGGCGGAGCTGTTTTTT. Translating it yields CASSVRFTGIPAELFF.

In its sample, this clone was seen once. The J gene is TRBJ2-5, the V gene TRBV7-9; 7 bases match TRBD1. Trimming cost V 3 bases and J 5 bases; bases outside gene matches: 15. This CDR3 is built from 17 residues. Germline loops: CDR1 SEHNR, CDR2 FQNEAQ (reference sequence). The CDR3 DNA reads as TGTGCCAGCAGCTTGGGGTTAATGAGACAGGGCTACGAGACCCAGTACTTC. Translated, it gives CASSLGLMRQGYETQYF. The whole variable domain, remainder taken from reference TRBV7-9 and TRBJ2-5, is DTGVSQNPRHKITKRGQNVTFRCDPISEHNRLYWYRQTLGQGPEFLTYFQNEAQLEKSRLLSDRFSAERPKGSFSTLEIQRTEQGDSAMYLCASSLGLMRQGYETQYFGPGTRLLVL.

This chain connects TRBV4-1 to TRBJ2-5; TRBD1 matches 9 bases. The ends lost 0 bases at V and 4 bases at J; junction bases unmatched: 9. Germline CDR1 and CDR2: MGHRA and YSYEKL. CDR3 length: 17 residues. CDR3 coding DNA: TGCGCCAGCAGCCAAGACTTTTCACAGGGGGCCGGAGAGACCCAGTACTTC. It translates to CASSQDFSQGAGETQYF.

The chain recombines TRBV18 with TRBJ2-5, with D hard to call. The germline V gene encodes CDR1 KGHSH and CDR2 LQKENI. The CDR3 covers 12 residues. V lost 6 bases, J lost 3 bases, and 8 bases lay in between. The CDR3 coding sequence is TGTGCCAGCTCGAGATCAGAAGAGACCCAGTACTTC. Residues: CASSRSEETQYF.

This sequence joins TRBV9 and TRBJ2-3; 7 positions agree with TRBD1. The V segment lost 4 bases and the J segment 1 base; nucleotides outside the gene matches: 6. From germline, CDR1 is SGDLS and CDR2 YYNGEE. The CDR3 is made up of 15 amino acids. The CDR3 DNA sequence: TGTGCCAGCAGCCCGAGGACAGGACGCACAGATACGCAGTATTTT. Its protein is CASSPRTGRTDTQYF. Using reference TRBV9 and TRBJ2-3 for the parts outside the CDR3, the full variable domain is DSGVTQTPKHLITATGQRVTLRCSPRSGDLSVYWYQQSLDQGLQFLIQYYNGEERAKGNILERFSAQQFPDLHSELNLSSLELGDSALYFCASSPRTGRTDTQYFGPGTRLTVL.

The rearrangement joins TRBV10-3 to TRBJ2-3, with a weak D call TRBD2 (6 bases). This CDR3 has 12 residues. V was cut by 7 bases and J by 4 bases, with 9 bases left in between. Germline V gene lookup returns CDR1 ENHRY and CDR2 SYGVKD. The CDR3 protein is CAINGGADTQYF. For the CDR3, the DNA is TGTGCCATCAACGGGGGAGCAGATACGCAGTATTTT.

The V gene is TRBV4-1, the J gene TRBJ1-6; 8 bases map to TRBD1. Germline V gene sequence: CDR1 MGHRA, CDR2 YSYEKL. The trim removed 7 bases at V and 4 bases at J, leaving 3 bases unmatched. CDR3 length: 14 residues. In DNA, the CDR3 is TGCGCCAGCAAGGACAGGGTTTATAATTCACCCCTCCACTTT. This sequence encodes CASKDRVYNSPLHF.

This rearrangement joins TRBV6-5 to TRBJ2-7, with unresolved D. Germline CDR1 is MNHEY and CDR2 is SVGAGI. V dropped 2 bases and J dropped 2 bases, with 10 bases sitting between them. The CDR3 consists of 14 residues. The CDR3 region has the DNA TGTGCCAGCAGTTACGGCGGCAGGCCCTACGAGCAGTACTTC. Protein product: CASSYGGRPYEQYF.

The V call is TRBV18, the J call TRBJ1-2, with D unresolved. This CDR3 has 12 amino acids. The V end lost 3 bases, the J end lost 4 bases, and 6 bases lay between the germline ends. From germline, CDR1 is KGHSH and CDR2 LQKENI. CDR3 sequence reads: CASSPRGYGYTF. CDR3 bases: TGTGCCAGCTCACCTCGGGGCTATGGCTACACCTTC. The variable domain in full, completed from reference TRBV18 and TRBJ1-2, reads NAGVMQNPRHLVRRRGQEARLRCSPMKGHSHVYWYRQLPEEGLKFMVYLQKENIIDESGMPKERFSAEFPKEGPSILRIQQVVRGDSAAYFCASSPRGYGYTFGSGTRLTVV.

The chain couples TRBV7-2 to TRBJ2-3, with TRBD2 matching over 7 bases. This CDR3 comprises 15 residues. From germline, CDR1 is SGHTA and CDR2 FQGNSA. Trimming took 0 bases from V and 5 from J; bases not matched to a gene: 5. The CDR3 loop is CASSLARGYGDTQYF. The DNA for the CDR3 is TGTGCCAGCAGCTTAGCGCGGGGGTACGGAGATACGCAGTATTTT.

The chain is built from TRBV4-1 and TRBJ1-2; D unclear. The CDR3 totals 16 residues. Germline V gives CDR1 MGHRA, CDR2 YSYEKL. V lost 4 bases and J 1 base, leaving 16 bases between the germline ends. CDR3 sequence (DNA): TGCGCCAGCAGCCGAGGAATGGGGTCGGTTAACTATGGCTACACCTTC. It yields the protein CASSRGMGSVNYGYTF.

The chain uses TRBV10-3 and TRBJ1-2; D unclear. Germline CDR1 reads ENHRY; CDR2 reads SYGVKD. V gave up 0 bases and J gave up 4 bases, with 12 bases separating them. The CDR3 length is 15 residues. CDR3 amino acids: CAISESRGWIYGYTF. The DNA of the CDR3 is TGTGCCATCAGTGAGTCCCGGGGTTGGATCTATGGCTACACCTTC.

CDR3 residues: CSVGTLMNTEAFF. CDR3 DNA sequence: TGCAGCGTTGGGACACTCATGAACACTGAAGCTTTCTTT. V and J are TRBV29-1 and TRBJ1-1, with a tentative D call TRBD1 (5 bases). CDR1 is SQVTM, CDR2 ANQGSEA, per germline. With 4 bases removed from V and 0 bases from J, the gap between germline ends came to 9 bases. This CDR3 has 13 amino acids.

The chain joins TRBV29-1 to TRBJ2-7; D may be TRBD1 or TRBD2 (5 bases each). The CDR3 runs 13 residues. Per the germline V gene, CDR1 is SQVTM and CDR2 is ANQGSEA. V shed 2 bases and J shed 2 bases, with 10 bases lying between them. The CDR3 is CSVETGTPYEQYF. The CDR3 DNA sequence: TGCAGCGTTGAAACGGGGACGCCCTACGAGCAGTACTTC.

The chain uses TRBV6-6 and TRBJ2-1; D call uncertain. Germline CDR1 and CDR2: MNHNY and SVGAGI (reference sequence). Trimming stripped 3 bases from V and 6 bases from J, with 3 bases between. CDR3 length: 11 residues. In DNA, the CDR3 is TGTGCCAGCAGTTATATCAATGAGCAGTTCTTC. This sequence encodes CASSYINEQFF.

V gene TRBV7-9 combines with J gene TRBJ2-1; 7 bases align to TRBD1. From germline, CDR1 is SEHNR and CDR2 FQNEAQ (reference sequence). V dropped 5 bases and J dropped 0; count of bases not matched to a gene: 13. This CDR3 contains 18 residues. The CDR3 reads CASSHPLTGLSSYNEQFF. In DNA, the CDR3 is TGTGCCAGCAGCCACCCCTTGACAGGGCTGAGCTCCTACAATGAGCAGTTCTTC.

The V and J genes are TRBV19 and TRBJ1-1; D uncertain. This CDR3 has 15 amino acids. Looked up from germline, CDR1 is LNHDA and CDR2 is SQIVND (reference sequence). Trimming pared 0 bases from V and 1 base from J, leaving 9 bases between. The CDR3 loop is CASSIEEPGNTEAFF. CDR3 in DNA: TGTGCCAGTAGTATAGAAGAACCAGGGAACACTGAAGCTTTCTTT.